Sequencing of this TCR beta chain was carried out in a study of blood T cell repertoires in COVID-19. Study-level background: From the United States, Italy and Spain came samples of acute and convalescent COVID-19. T cells, B-cell-depleted T cells, or PBMCs provided the cDNA or gDNA that served as material.

V gave up 7 bases and J gave up 4 bases, with 13 bases separating them. In germline, CDR1 is ENHRY, CDR2 SYGVKD. CDR3 length: 13 residues. Original processing methods: Reference gene primer amplification gave estimated nucleated cell counts. Data came from immunoSEQ multiplex PCR; TCRdb stores just in-frame clones and leaves some out. That table gives V, J and clone size, and the DNA gave D and trimming. The sample yields roughly 200,000 clones, 70% to 85% seen once. The sample taken for sequencing was peripheral blood. The chain joins TRBV10-3 to TRBJ1-2; D is possibly TRBD1 (6 bases). The TCR was taken from a man over 45 who had recovered from COVID-19. DNA for the CDR3: TGTGCCATCACAGGGGACCCGTTCTATGGCTACACCTTC. Its translation: CAITGDPFYGYTF.